One sample yielded the 10 T cell receptor beta chains listed below, sequenced in a study of blood T cell repertoires in COVID-19. Profiled with immunoSEQ multiplex PCR; TCRdb holds only in-frame clones, not every one. The sample holds some 250,000 clones, 85% to 90% seen once. The sample comprised PBMCs or T cells enriched from blood (not recorded which). Receptors were obtained from a woman aged 25 to 39 with acute COVID-19.

The V gene is TRBV27, the J gene TRBJ2-1; 7 bases line up with TRBD1. The V segment lost 8 bases and the J segment 4 bases; nucleotides outside the gene matches: 8. CDR3 length: 14 residues. CDR1 and CDR2 (germline): MNHEY, SMNVEV (reference sequence). CDR3 DNA sequence: TGTGCCAGCGCACAGGGGAAAGGGTACAATGAGCAGTTCTTC. Protein sequence: CASAQGKGYNEQFF.

This sequence joins TRBV5-4 and TRBJ1-4; tentative D call: TRBD1 (5 bases). The CDR3 extends over 14 amino acids. Germline V gene lookup returns CDR1 SGHNT and CDR2 YYREEE (reference sequence). V was pared by 1 base and J by 5 bases, with 9 bases between. CDR3 sequence reads: CASSLRQQNEKLFF. CDR3 nucleotide sequence: TGTGCCAGCAGCTTGAGACAGCAAAATGAAAAACTGTTTTTT.

The rearrangement joins TRBV3-1 (or the pseudogene TRBV3-2) to TRBJ2-7, with D possibly being TRBD2 (6 bases). Germline CDR1 LGHDT, CDR2 YNNKEL (reference sequence). The CDR3 has 14 amino acids. Trimming shortened V by 7 bases and J by 2 bases, and 15 bases separated the two germline ends. The CDR3 sequence: CASTPRGGAYEQYF. The CDR3 DNA follows: TGTGCCAGCACCCCAAGGGGAGGCGCCTACGAGCAGTACTTC.

The chain has TRBV9 and TRBJ1-2; perhaps TRBD1 as D (6 bases). The CDR3 loop spans 17 amino acids. CDR1 is SGDLS and CDR2 is YYNGEE in the germline V gene. V shed 4 bases and J shed 6 bases, with 25 bases lying between them. CDR3 region: CASSTSHLVGGLDGYTF. The CDR3, as DNA: TGTGCCAGCAGCACCTCACACCTCGTCGGGGGGCTGGATGGCTACACCTTC.

Only one count was recorded for this clone. The chain joins TRBV7-9 to TRBJ1-1; TRBD1 aligns across 7 bases. The CDR3 spans 15 residues. CDR1 is SEHNR, CDR2 FQNEAQ, per germline (reference sequence). After removal of 4 bases from V and 7 bases from J, the junction contained 12 bases not matched to a gene. CDR3 in DNA: TGTGCCAGCAGCTGGGCCTCCGGGACAGATATTGAAGCTTTCTTT. Its protein product is CASSWASGTDIEAFF.

The genes are TRBV3-1 (or the pseudogene TRBV3-2) and TRBJ2-7; D gene unclear. The CDR3 loop spans 15 amino acids. Trimming left V 4 bases short and J 0 bases short, with 13 bases between. The germline V gene has CDR1 LGHDT and CDR2 YNNKEL (reference sequence). CDR3: CASSLLPRDSYEQYF. The DNA of the CDR3 is TGTGCCAGCAGCCTCTTACCTCGAGACTCCTACGAGCAGTACTTC.

The chain carries TRBV10-3 and TRBJ2-7, with D perhaps matching TRBD1 (6 bases). Germline-derived CDR1 and CDR2 are ENHRY and SYGVKD. The CDR3 loop spans 14 amino acids. The ends were cut back, 1 base at V and 6 bases at J, with 13 bases in the middle. CDR3 amino acids: CAISELMRGSEQYF. CDR3 in DNA: TGTGCCATCAGTGAGTTGATGAGGGGGTCCGAGCAGTACTTC.

J is TRBJ1-4 and V is TRBV2, with D possibly matching TRBD1 (6 bases). Deletions cut 3 bases from V and 7 bases from J, with 15 bases between. This CDR3 contains 15 residues. Germline V gene data show CDR1 as SNHLY and CDR2 as FYNNEI. CDR3 nucleotide sequence: TGTGCCAGCAGTGACCGGGGACACACGGGTGAAAAACTGTTTTTT. This sequence encodes CASSDRGHTGEKLFF. Complete variable domain (other parts from reference TRBV2 and TRBJ1-4): EPEVTQTPSHQVTQMGQEVILRCVPISNHLYFYWYRQILGQKVEFLVSFYNNEISEKSEIFDDQFSVERPDGSNFTLKIRSTKLEDSAMYFCASSDRGHTGEKLFFGSGTQLSVL.

The chain employs TRBV6-5 and TRBJ1-1; 10 nucleotides match TRBD1. The germline V gene encodes CDR1 MNHEY and CDR2 SVGAGI. The CDR3 totals 16 residues. The ends lost 0 bases at V and 5 bases at J; junction bases unmatched: 6. This CDR3 is CASSYSFGTGETEAFF. CDR3 nucleotides: TGTGCCAGCAGTTACTCATTCGGGACAGGGGAAACTGAAGCTTTCTTT.

The rearrangement uses TRBV19 and TRBJ2-3; unclear D gene. V gave up 3 bases and J gave up 2 bases, with 6 bases separating them. Germline V gene sequence: CDR1 LNHDA, CDR2 SQIVND (reference sequence). The CDR3 spans 13 residues. The CDR3 is CASSIELTDTQYF. CDR3 DNA sequence: TGTGCCAGTAGTATCGAACTCACAGATACGCAGTATTTT.